The 20 T cell receptor beta chains listed next were all sequenced from one sample in a study of OX40 agonist ivuxolimab in advanced cancers. Library construction relied on the immunoSEQ multiplex PCR assay. The table was pulled from immuneACCESS by TCRdb, which kept in-frame rearrangements only. Such tables lose some clones; where checked, under half of the loss comes from unresolved V genes, and the rest has no known cause. The sample table contains more than 40,000 clones; only one count was recorded for around 90% of them. The ten top clones hold over 50% of the sample. The sequencing here drew on CD4+ or CD8+ T cells sorted from blood, taken in a trial of the OX40 agonist ivuxolimab. These receptors all come from an adult with an advanced solid tumor such as melanoma, head and neck, liver or kidney cancer.

The chain is built from TRBV15 and TRBJ1-1; perhaps TRBD1 as D (5 bases). Germline CDR1 is LNHNV and CDR2 is YYDKDF (reference sequence). The germline V and J ends were trimmed by 5 bases and 7 bases, with 17 bases remaining between them. The CDR3 is 14 amino acids. CDR3 protein: CATSLRRESGEAFF. The CDR3 DNA is TGTGCCACCAGCCTCCGCAGGGAAAGCGGTGAAGCTTTCTTT.

This chain joins TRBV14 and TRBJ2-5; 8 nucleotides agree with TRBD2. Germline CDR1 is SGHDN and CDR2 is FVKESK. V was pared by 0 bases and J by 3 bases, with 12 bases of the junction left unmatched. This CDR3 spans 18 amino acids. CDR3 loop: CASSQDPGLDFSEETQYF. For the CDR3, the DNA is TGTGCCAGCAGCCAAGACCCGGGACTAGATTTTTCAGAAGAGACCCAGTACTTC.

This chain joins TRBV5-5 and TRBJ1-2, with D maybe TRBD1 (5 bases). V lost 4 bases to trimming and J lost 1 base, with 20 bases between them. The V gene's germline CDR1 is SGHKS and CDR2 YYEKEE (reference sequence). This CDR3 is built from 17 residues. CDR3 coding DNA: TGTGCCAGCAGCCCCACCCGGGAGGGGTACGGTAACTATGGCTACACCTTC. Translated: CASSPTREGYGNYGYTF.

The V gene is TRBV7-9, the J gene TRBJ2-7, with 7 bases lining up with TRBD1. The CDR3 has 15 amino acids. Germline CDR1 and CDR2: SEHNR and FQNEAQ (reference sequence). V was pared by 3 bases and J by 4 bases, with 9 bases of the junction left unmatched. Here the CDR3 DNA reads TGTGCCAGCAGCTTTACCGGGACAGATGGATACGAGCAGTACTTC. Its protein is CASSFTGTDGYEQYF.

Only one count was recorded for this clone. This chain uses TRBV27 with TRBJ1-5; TRBD1 aligns across 8 bases. CDR1 and CDR2 from the germline V gene are MNHEY and SMNVEV (reference sequence). The V and J ends lost 5 bases and 0 bases, in that order; junction bases with no gene match: 9. This CDR3 has 17 amino acids. For the CDR3, the DNA is TGTGCCAGCAGTGCTTATGGGGGACAGGATAGCAATCAGCCCCAGCATTTT. Protein sequence: CASSAYGGQDSNQPQHF.

The chain employs TRBV2 and TRBJ2-3, with 8 bases aligning to TRBD2. Germline values: CDR1 SNHLY, CDR2 FYNNEI. With V trimmed by 8 bases and J by 5 bases, 9 bases remained unmatched. The CDR3 consists of 14 residues. The CDR3 sequence: CASLRLARVDTQYF. The CDR3 coding sequence is TGTGCCAGCCTCCGACTAGCGAGGGTAGATACGCAGTATTTT. The full variable domain, with the rest looked up from reference TRBV2 and TRBJ2-3, is EPEVTQTPSHQVTQMGQEVILRCVPISNHLYFYWYRQILGQKVEFLVSFYNNEISEKSEIFDDQFSVERPDGSNFTLKIRSTKLEDSAMYFCASLRLARVDTQYFGPGTRLTVL.

The chain carries TRBV7-9 and TRBJ1-5; 9 bases map to TRBD1. The CDR3 is 15 residues long. CDR1 and CDR2 from the germline V gene are SEHNR and FQNEAQ (reference sequence). V trimming: 3 bases; J trimming: 3 bases; junction bases outside the gene matches: 3. This CDR3 is CASSFRTGDNQPQHF. CDR3 in DNA: TGTGCCAGCAGCTTTAGGACAGGGGACAATCAGCCCCAGCATTTT.

CDR3 protein: CASSPHAGTGGIYEQYF. CDR3 bases: TGTGCCAGCAGCCCGCATGCCGGGACAGGGGGCATCTACGAGCAGTACTTC. The J gene is TRBJ2-7, the V gene TRBV14; 12 nucleotides match TRBD1. CDR3 length equals 17 residues. V was clipped by 4 bases and J by 3 bases; unmatched bases: 10. The germline gives CDR1 SGHDN, CDR2 FVKESK.

The chain recombines TRBV4-1 with TRBJ2-3; 7 nucleotides line up with TRBD1. Germline V gene data show CDR1 as MGHRA and CDR2 as YSYEKL. There are 19 residues in the CDR3. The ends lost 0 bases at V and 5 bases at J; junction bases unmatched: 17. Here the CDR3 reads CASSQDKGSMGQSLDTQYF. CDR3 coding DNA: TGCGCCAGCAGCCAAGATAAGGGGTCCATGGGACAGAGTTTAGATACGCAGTATTTT.

The chain carries TRBV19 and TRBJ2-7; 7 bases align to TRBD2. The junction had 8 bases not matched to a gene; V was cut back by 3 bases and J by 3 bases. The length of the CDR3 is 15 residues. The germline CDR1 and CDR2 sequences are LNHDA and SQIVND (reference sequence). CDR3 nucleotides: TGTGCCAGTAGTATCCTCGGCGGGAGTGGCTACGAGCAGTACTTC. Translation: CASSILGGSGYEQYF.

J is TRBJ2-1 and V is TRBV4-3; TRBD2 matches 11 bases. The CDR3 spans 15 residues. Germline V gives CDR1 LGHNA, CDR2 YSLEER. V shed 4 bases and J 7 bases; nucleotides not matched to a gene: 6. CDR3 bases: TGCGCCAGCAGCCCGTTCCGACTAGCGGGGAATGAGCAGTTCTTC. Its translation: CASSPFRLAGNEQFF.

This clone was counted a few times. V is TRBV9 and J is TRBJ2-1; 15 nucleotides agree with TRBD2. The CDR3 loop spans 20 amino acids. Germline V gene data show CDR1 as SGDLS and CDR2 as YYNGEE. V was clipped by 0 bases and J by 6 bases; unmatched bases: 13. The CDR3 DNA sequence: TGTGCCAGCAGCGTAGCTATAACCAGGACTAGCGGGGGGGCCGCCAATGAGCAGTTCTTC. This encodes CASSVAITRTSGGAANEQFF.

V is TRBV4-1 and J is TRBJ1-2, with 9 bases matching TRBD1. CDR3 length equals 16 residues. J lost 5 bases, V lost 2 bases, and 9 bases had no gene match. Germline loops: CDR1 MGHRA, CDR2 YSYEKL. In DNA form, the CDR3 reads TGCGCCAGCAGCCAACCCTGGACAGGGGCAAGTTATGGCTACACCTTC. Residues: CASSQPWTGASYGYTF.

The chain has TRBV25-1 and TRBJ2-7; D assignment may be TRBD1 or TRBD2 (5 bases each). The V end was cut by 2 bases, the J end by 8 bases, with 7 bases between. CDR3 size: 11 residues. Germline values: CDR1 MGHDK, CDR2 SYGVNS. The CDR3 spells CASSEGGKQYF. DNA of the CDR3: TGTGCCAGCAGTGAAGGGGGAAAGCAGTACTTC.

This chain joins TRBV5-1 and TRBJ2-5; 11 positions match TRBD2. Germline CDR1 reads SGHRS; CDR2 reads YFSETQ. CDR3 size: 17 residues. Trimming took 4 bases from V and 1 from J; bases not matched to a gene: 9. In DNA form, the CDR3 reads TGCGCCAGCAGCGTTAGCGGGAGGGCCTATTCCCAAGAGACCCAGTACTTC. This encodes CASSVSGRAYSQETQYF.

The chain employs TRBV7-9 and TRBJ2-5; D gene uncertain. The CDR3 is 14 residues long. In germline, CDR1 is SEHNR, CDR2 FQNEAQ (reference sequence). V gave up 10 bases and J gave up 5 bases, with 20 bases separating them. The CDR3, as DNA: TGTGCCACCTCGTTCTTGGACCCTGTGGAGACCCAGTACTTC. This codes for CATSFLDPVETQYF.

The gene calls are TRBV7-2 and TRBJ1-6; perhaps TRBD1 as D (5 bases). The CDR3 consists of 14 residues. Trimming took off 5 bases at V and 7 bases at J, with 12 bases between the two ends. Germline values: CDR1 SGHTA, CDR2 FQGNSA. CDR3 sequence: CASSLRDGNSPLHF. In DNA, the CDR3 is TGTGCCAGCAGCCTCCGGGACGGAAATTCACCCCTCCACTTT.

Regarding this clone: The germline gene is not matched at one end of the junction; a read error may be the cause. The rearrangement joins TRBV7-7 to TRBJ2-3, with D perhaps given as TRBD1 or TRBD2 (5 bases each). CDR1 and CDR2 (germline): SSHAT, FNYEAQ (reference sequence). The CDR3 covers 14 residues. The CDR3 loop reads CASSRDRSTDTQYF. The DNA of the CDR3 is TGTGCTAGCAGCAGGGACCGTAGCACAGATACGCAGTATTTT.

This chain links TRBV2 with TRBJ1-2; tentatively, D is TRBD1 (6 bases). The CDR3 is made up of 14 amino acids. Per germline, CDR1 SNHLY and CDR2 FYNNEI. V lost 3 bases and J lost 4, with 12 bases in between. The CDR3 sequence is CASSESGVSYGYTF. As DNA, the CDR3 is TGTGCCAGCAGTGAGTCAGGGGTGTCCTATGGCTACACCTTC.

This CDR3 reads CASSTGHRETQYF. CDR3 DNA sequence: TGCGCCAGCAGTACCGGTCACCGAGAGACCCAGTACTTC. The chain uses TRBV10-1 and TRBJ2-5; no firm D call. V dropped 5 bases and J dropped 4 bases, with 11 bases sitting between them. The V gene's germline CDR1 is WNHNN and CDR2 SYGVQD (reference sequence). This CDR3 is 13 amino acids long.